The present TCR beta chain was sequenced within a study of cytomegalovirus exposure and HLA in healthy donors. 13 Jbeta primers and 60 Vbeta primers were used for the PCR. The assay was immunoSEQ multiplex PCR, and TCRdb's table has in-frame clones only and misses some. The sample includes 150,000 or so clones, approximately 80% of them seen just once. This clone has only one observation. The antigen remains unidentified. V lost 2 bases, J lost 2 bases, and 8 bases lay in between. The CDR3 loop spans 15 amino acids. Germline V lookup: CDR1 SGHRS, CDR2 YFSETQ. Findings of the study overall: Presence/absence analysis assumed near-uniform sequencing depth across donors.

This TCR was sampled from a male donor in good health and CMV-seropositive. The chain recombines TRBV5-1 with TRBJ2-6, with D possibly TRBD2 on 6 matching bases. Sequencing used PBMCs. The CDR3 protein is CASSFGSTGANVLTF. The CDR3 nucleotides are TGCGCCAGCAGCTTCGGGAGCACTGGGGCCAACGTCCTGACTTTC.